Here is one TCR beta chain with its context. Its antigen is not yet known. Base qualities are not at hand, and no much larger clone is one base apart. The record originates from a study of T cell responses to AZD1222 COVID-19 vaccine (dated by TCRdb to about 2021). As for the study more broadly: A total of just over 230 trial participants underwent TCR sequencing, of whom some 210 received two doses of AZD1222 and about 26 received two doses of the MenACWY control vaccine. Trial participants were enrolled into age subgroups of 18-55, 56-69 and 70-plus years, which contained about 160, 30 and 59 TCR-sequenced participants, respectively.

V is pared back by 2 bases and J by 4 bases, with 8 bases lying between the germline termini. Looking up the germline V gene (reference sequence) yields CDR1 GTSNPN and CDR2 SVGIG. Counted from cysteine to phenylalanine, this CDR3 has 12 amino acids. Here the CDR3 DNA is all that survives: 36 bases in frame from base 1. The CDR3 regions of human TCRbeta chains were subjected to immunosequencing. Per the authors' processing: Repertoire TCRs were checked for matches against a reference library of SARS-CoV-2-specific TCRs that had been generated using the MIRA antigen-specificity platform. Breadth meant the fraction of unique TCRs that were SARS-CoV-2-associated, whereas depth meant the fraction of total T cells that were SARS-CoV-2-associated. Each spike-specific TCR was assigned to its reactive spike region and to a CD4 or CD8 class using the MIRA data. Log10-transformed breadth and depth values were compared by one-way ANOVA with Sidak's multiple comparisons tests. This immuneACCESS table, as held by TCRdb, lists in-frame sequences with V and J called but not all clones. Of the missing ones, under half trace to an unresolved V gene in checked studies; the others have no known cause. V and J calls and clone size are copied from that table; D and trimming were computed from the DNA. This sample gives 84,000 or so clones in total; about nine tenths of them show up just once. The ten largest clones represent about 3% of the sample.

The time point tag for this specimen amounts to: about 28 days (+/-7) after the second vaccine dose. AZD1222 recipients given second doses at about 4 weeks or at about 12 weeks were pooled, since spike-specific TCR depth and breadth were not found to differ between the two schedules. Vaccinee samples were obtained from the UK trials COV001 and COV002, which included a single-blind randomized controlled phase 2/3 trial of AZD1222 (ChAdOx1 nCoV-19) in healthy adults. For TCRbeta chain sequencing, PBMC samples were collected from trial participants at day 0 and at day 28 after the second dose. Study-level results and caveats: A significant rise in spike-specific TCR breadth and depth was observed after two AZD1222 doses relative to day 0 and relative to MenACWY recipients. Because no samples from the day 14 peak response were available, repertoires could be characterized only after the peak T cell response. The vaccine-associated CD4 TCRs covered the entire spike protein, and the dominant responses fell in regions 160-218 and 743-854. Reportedly, almost half of the unique spike-specific TCRs recognized epitopes lying outside the regions that are mutated in the B.1.351 and B.1.1.7 variants. Conclusions about previously exposed vaccinees are limited because only six or seven AZD1222 recipients were SARS-CoV-2 seropositive at baseline. In the small 56-69-year group, the increase in depth fell short of significance, most likely because of low power. Participants were mostly white British and included more females than males, and it was suggested by the authors that clonal diversity may have been underestimated.

The TCR sequence derives from an adult who received the AZD1222 COVID-19 vaccine. The material was peripheral blood, obtained 28 days after the second AZD1222 dose. The sequence is built from TRBV30 and TRBJ2-5; D gene: possibly TRBD2, on 5 matching bases. At the DNA level, the sequence is TGTGCCTGGAGTCTCCGGGGAGAGACCCAGTACTTC. Its protein product is CAWSLRGETQYF. Full variable domain (CDR3 extended with the reference TRBV30 and TRBJ2-5 proteins): SQTIHQWPATLVQPVGSPLSLECTVEGTSNPNLYWYRQAAGRGLQLLFYSVGIGQISSEVPQNLSASRPQDRQFILSSKKLLLSDSGFYLCAWSLRGETQYFGPGTRLLVL.